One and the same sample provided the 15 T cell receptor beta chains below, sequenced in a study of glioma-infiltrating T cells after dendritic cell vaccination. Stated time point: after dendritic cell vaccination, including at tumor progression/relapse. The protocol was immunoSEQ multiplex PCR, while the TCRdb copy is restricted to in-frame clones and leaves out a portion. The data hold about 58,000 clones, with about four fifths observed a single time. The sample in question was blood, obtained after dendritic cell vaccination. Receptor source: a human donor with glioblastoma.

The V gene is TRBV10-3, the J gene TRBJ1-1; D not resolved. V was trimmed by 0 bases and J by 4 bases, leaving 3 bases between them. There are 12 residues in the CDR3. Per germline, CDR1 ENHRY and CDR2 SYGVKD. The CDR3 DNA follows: TGTGCCATCAGTGAGTCTAGCACTGAAGCTTTCTTT. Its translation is CAISESSTEAFF.

CDR3 amino acids: CAWSGGRAGNTIYF. The CDR3 DNA follows: TGTGCCTGGAGTGGAGGCAGGGCAGGAAACACCATATATTTT. V and J are TRBV30 and TRBJ1-3, with D maybe TRBD1 (5 bases). The CDR3 is made up of 14 amino acids. V lost 1 base and J lost 4, with 11 bases in between. Germline values: CDR1 GTSNPN, CDR2 SVGIG (reference sequence).

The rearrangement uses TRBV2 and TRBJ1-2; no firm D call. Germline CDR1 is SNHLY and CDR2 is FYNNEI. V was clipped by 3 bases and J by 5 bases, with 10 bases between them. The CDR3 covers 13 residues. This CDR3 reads CASSEGGEYGYTF. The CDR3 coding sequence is TGTGCCAGCAGTGAGGGCGGGGAGTATGGCTACACCTTC.

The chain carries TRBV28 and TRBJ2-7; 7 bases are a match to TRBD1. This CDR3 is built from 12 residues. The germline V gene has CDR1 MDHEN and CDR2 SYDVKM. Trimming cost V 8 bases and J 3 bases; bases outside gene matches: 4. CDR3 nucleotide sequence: TGTGCCAGCGGACAGGCCTACTACGAGCAGTACTTC. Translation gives CASGQAYYEQYF. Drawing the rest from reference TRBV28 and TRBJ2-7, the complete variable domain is DVKVTQSSRYLVKRTGEKVFLECVQDMDHENMFWYRQDPGLGLRLIYFSYDVKMKEKGDIPEGYSVSREKKERFSLILESASTNQTSMYLCASGQAYYEQYFGPGTRLTVT.

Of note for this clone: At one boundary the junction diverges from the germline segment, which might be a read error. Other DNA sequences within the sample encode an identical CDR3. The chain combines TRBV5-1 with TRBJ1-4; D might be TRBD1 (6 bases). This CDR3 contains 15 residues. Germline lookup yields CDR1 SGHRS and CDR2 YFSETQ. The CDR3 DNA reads TGCGCCAGTAGCTTGGTACAGGGTGTAGGCGAAAAACTGTTTTTT. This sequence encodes CASSLVQGVGEKLFF.

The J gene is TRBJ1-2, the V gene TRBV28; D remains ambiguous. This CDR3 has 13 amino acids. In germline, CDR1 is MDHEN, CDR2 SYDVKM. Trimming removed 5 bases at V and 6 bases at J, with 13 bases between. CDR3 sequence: CASSTPGPNGYTF. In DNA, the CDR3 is TGTGCCAGCAGTACCCCGGGTCCTAATGGCTACACCTTC.

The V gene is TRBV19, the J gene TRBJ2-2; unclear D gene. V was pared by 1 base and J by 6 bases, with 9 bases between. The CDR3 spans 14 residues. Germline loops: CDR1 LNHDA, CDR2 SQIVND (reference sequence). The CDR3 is CASSIGARSGELFF. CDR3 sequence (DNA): TGTGCCAGTAGTATAGGAGCGCGTTCCGGGGAGCTGTTTTTT.

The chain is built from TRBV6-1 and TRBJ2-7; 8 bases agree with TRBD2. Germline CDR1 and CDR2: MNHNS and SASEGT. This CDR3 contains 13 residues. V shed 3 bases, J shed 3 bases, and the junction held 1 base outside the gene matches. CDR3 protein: CASSDGGDYEQYF. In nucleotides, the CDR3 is TGTGCCAGCAGTGACGGGGGGGACTACGAGCAGTACTTC.

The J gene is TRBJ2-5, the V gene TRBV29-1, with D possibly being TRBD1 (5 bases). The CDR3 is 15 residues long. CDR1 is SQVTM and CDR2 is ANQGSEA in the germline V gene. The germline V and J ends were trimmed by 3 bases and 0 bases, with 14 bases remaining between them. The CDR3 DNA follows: TGCAGCGTTGAGATAGGGGCTAGGTACCAAGAGACCCAGTACTTC. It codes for CSVEIGARYQETQYF.

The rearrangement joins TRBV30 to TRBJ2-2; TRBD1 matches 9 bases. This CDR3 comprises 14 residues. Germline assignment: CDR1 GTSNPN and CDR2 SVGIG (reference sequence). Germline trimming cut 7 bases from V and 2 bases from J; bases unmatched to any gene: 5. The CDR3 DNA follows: TGTGCCTCTTCGGGACAGGGAAACACCGGGGAGCTGTTTTTT. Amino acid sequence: CASSGQGNTGELFF.

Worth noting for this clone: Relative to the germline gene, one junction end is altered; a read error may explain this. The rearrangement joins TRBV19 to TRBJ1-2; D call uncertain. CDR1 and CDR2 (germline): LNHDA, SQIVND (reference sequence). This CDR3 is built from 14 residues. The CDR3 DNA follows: TGTGCCAGCAGTATGCTAGTATCGAACTATGGCTACACCTTC. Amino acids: CASSMLVSNYGYTF.

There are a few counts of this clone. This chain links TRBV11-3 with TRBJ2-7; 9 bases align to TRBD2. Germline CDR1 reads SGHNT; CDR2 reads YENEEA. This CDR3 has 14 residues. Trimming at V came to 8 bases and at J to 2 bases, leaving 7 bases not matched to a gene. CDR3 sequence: CASQTLAGAYEQYF. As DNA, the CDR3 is TGTGCCAGCCAAACCTTAGCGGGGGCCTACGAGCAGTACTTC.

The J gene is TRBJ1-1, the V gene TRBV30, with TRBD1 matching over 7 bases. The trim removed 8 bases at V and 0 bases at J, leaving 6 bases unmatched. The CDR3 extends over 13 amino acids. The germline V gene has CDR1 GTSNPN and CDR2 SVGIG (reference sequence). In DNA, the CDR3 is TGTGCCGGAGGGCAGGGGGTGAACACTGAAGCTTTCTTT. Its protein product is CAGGQGVNTEAFF. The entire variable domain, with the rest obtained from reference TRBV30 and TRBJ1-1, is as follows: SQTIHQWPATLVQPVGSPLSLECTVEGTSNPNLYWYRQAAGRGLQLLFYSVGIGQISSEVPQNLSASRPQDRQFILSSKKLLLSDSGFYLCAGGQGVNTEAFFGQGTRLTVV.

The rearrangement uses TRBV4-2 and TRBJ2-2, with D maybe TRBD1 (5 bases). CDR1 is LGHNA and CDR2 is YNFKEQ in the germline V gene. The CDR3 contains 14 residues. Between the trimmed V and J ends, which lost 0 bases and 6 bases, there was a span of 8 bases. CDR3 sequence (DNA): TGTGCCAGCAGCCAAGATACAGGCTCCGGGGAGCTGTTTTTT. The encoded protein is CASSQDTGSGELFF.

Here the CDR3 DNA reads TGTGCCAGCAGCTCAGAAGGGGCCGCGTTGTACGAGCAGTACTTC. Translation gives CASSSEGAALYEQYF. The rearrangement uses TRBV5-4 and TRBJ2-7, with D possibly being TRBD1 (5 bases). The CDR3 covers 15 residues. V lost 3 bases, J lost 4 bases, and 17 bases lay in between. Per the germline V gene, CDR1 is SGHNT and CDR2 is YYREEE (reference sequence).